This T cell receptor (beta chain) emerged from a study of blood T cell repertoires in COVID-19. As for the study in general: Samples representing acute and convalescent COVID-19 were sourced from the United States, Italy and Spain.

Germline V lookup: CDR1 SGHVS, CDR2 FQNEAQ. This CDR3 has 15 residues. The junction had 13 bases not matched to a gene; V was cut back by 7 bases and J by 5 bases. Original handling: Quantification of nucleated cells was approximated via reference gene primer amplification. Produced via immunoSEQ multiplex PCR; TCRdb's table is partial and in-frame only. V, J and clone size were drawn from that table, and D and trimming were deduced from the DNA. The sample has fewer than 200,000 clones; 89% are singletons. The TCR was taken from a man between 18 and 29 years old who had recovered from COVID-19. The chain has TRBV7-8 and TRBJ2-5, with TRBD2 identical over 7 bases. Sequencing was performed on peripheral blood. This CDR3 is CASIMGEGRRETQYF. Written as DNA, the CDR3 is TGTGCCAGCATCATGGGGGAGGGGCGCAGGGAGACCCAGTACTTC.